Following are 19 T cell receptor beta chains from one sample sequenced in a study of CD8+ T cells in alopecia areata (dated by TCRdb to the late 2010s). Explained via the paper, the time point label denotes: baseline before oral tofacitinib. The method was the immunoSEQ multiplex PCR assay. To provide template for TCR sequencing, every sample had RNA extracted and reverse transcribed into cDNA. Sourced from immuneACCESS, this table was stored by TCRdb with only in-frame sequences that have V and J called. A share of the clones is absent; for the studies checked, an unresolved V gene accounts for under half, and the remainder has no known explanation. Counted in this sample were roughly 250,000 clones; 65% to 70% of them appeared once. Clones ranked in the top ten supply approximately 1.2% of the sample. The starting material was CD4+ T cells sorted from blood, obtained at week 0. All receptors come from a human donor with alopecia areata.

In its sample, this clone was seen a few times. This sequence joins TRBV7-2 and TRBJ2-1; 8 bases fit TRBD2. Germline CDR1 SGHTA, CDR2 FQGNSA. The CDR3 sequence is 16 residues long. J gave up 8 bases and V 0 bases, and 9 bases lay outside the gene matches. The CDR3 is CASSLAPGLGGDEQFF. The DNA for the CDR3 is TGTGCCAGCAGCTTAGCGCCGGGACTAGGAGGCGATGAGCAGTTCTTC.

The rearrangement uses TRBV7-9 and TRBJ2-5; D gene uncertain. The germline gives CDR1 SEHNR, CDR2 FQNEAQ (reference sequence). The CDR3 is 12 residues long. Trimming left V 1 base short and J 5 bases short, with 5 bases between. This CDR3 is CASSLDVETQYF. The CDR3 DNA reads as TGTGCCAGCAGCTTAGATGTGGAGACCCAGTACTTC.

The chain links TRBV29-1 to TRBJ2-7; the match to TRBD1 covers 7 bases. Germline CDR1 reads SQVTM; CDR2 reads ANQGSEA. The V gene end was trimmed by 5 bases and the J gene end by 0 bases; junction bases not matched to a gene: 4. The CDR3 has 13 amino acids. CDR3 sequence reads: CSVKGQYSYEQYF. The CDR3 DNA reads TGCAGCGTTAAGGGACAGTACTCCTACGAGCAGTACTTC.

This clone was detected only once. The J gene is TRBJ2-5, the V gene TRBV9; 8 nucleotides align to TRBD1. Trimming removed 3 bases from V and 5 bases from J; junction bases left unmatched: 9. Germline V lookup: CDR1 SGDLS, CDR2 YYNGEE. The CDR3 consists of 15 residues. In DNA form, the CDR3 reads TGTGCCAGCAGCGCATATCCAGACAGGGGTGAGACCCAGTACTTC. This encodes CASSAYPDRGETQYF.

The chain links TRBV5-1 to TRBJ2-1, with a possible D match to TRBD2 (7 bases). V dropped 4 bases and J dropped 4 bases, with 18 bases sitting between them. Germline-derived CDR1 and CDR2 are SGHRS and YFSETQ. CDR3 length: 16 residues. The CDR3 DNA reads as TGCGCCAGCAGCCGACTCGGGGGGCCAGGTTACAATGAGCAGTTCTTC. Amino acid sequence: CASSRLGGPGYNEQFF.

The CDR3 reads CASSPKTGAEYGYTF. CDR3 nucleotide sequence: TGTGCCAGCTCACCAAAAACAGGGGCGGAGTATGGCTACACCTTC. The gene calls are TRBV18 and TRBJ1-2; 7 bases are a match to TRBD1. The CDR3 runs to 15 residues. After removal of 2 bases from V and 5 bases from J, the junction contained 8 bases not matched to a gene. CDR1 and CDR2 from the germline V gene are KGHSH and LQKENI. Using reference TRBV18 and TRBJ1-2 for the parts outside the CDR3, the full variable domain is NAGVMQNPRHLVRRRGQEARLRCSPMKGHSHVYWYRQLPEEGLKFMVYLQKENIIDESGMPKERFSAEFPKEGPSILRIQQVVRGDSAAYFCASSPKTGAEYGYTFGSGTRLTVV.

The CDR3 sequence: CASSLDAATNEKLFF. The CDR3 DNA reads TGTGCCAGCAGCTTAGATGCAGCAACTAATGAAAAACTGTTTTTT. The chain couples TRBV7-9 to TRBJ1-4, with D hard to call. Germline CDR1 reads SEHNR; CDR2 reads FQNEAQ (reference sequence). The CDR3 spans 15 residues. V lost 1 base and J lost 0, with 6 bases in between. The variable domain in full, completed from reference TRBV7-9 and TRBJ1-4, reads DTGVSQNPRHKITKRGQNVTFRCDPISEHNRLYWYRQTLGQGPEFLTYFQNEAQLEKSRLLSDRFSAERPKGSFSTLEIQRTEQGDSAMYLCASSLDAATNEKLFFGSGTQLSVL.

This rearrangement joins TRBV7-9 to TRBJ2-7; the D call may be TRBD1 or TRBD2 (5 bases each). CDR3 length equals 16 residues. V dropped 1 base and J dropped 4 bases, with 17 bases sitting between them. From germline, CDR1 is SEHNR and CDR2 FQNEAQ (reference sequence). CDR3 coding DNA: TGTGCCAGCAGCTTAGTAATGGGGACCGCGTCTTACGAGCAGTACTTC. Its translation: CASSLVMGTASYEQYF. Drawing the rest from reference TRBV7-9 and TRBJ2-7, the complete variable domain is DTGVSQNPRHKITKRGQNVTFRCDPISEHNRLYWYRQTLGQGPEFLTYFQNEAQLEKSRLLSDRFSAERPKGSFSTLEIQRTEQGDSAMYLCASSLVMGTASYEQYFGPGTRLTVT.

The rearrangement joins TRBV25-1 to TRBJ1-3; D possibly corresponds to TRBD1 (5 bases). Germline CDR1 MGHDK, CDR2 SYGVNS. CDR3 length: 17 residues. Trimming shortened V by 3 bases and J by 0 bases, and 15 bases separated the two germline ends. DNA of the CDR3: TGTGCCAGCAGTGATCCCAGGGCCCCTTACTCTGGAAACACCATATATTTT. Translation gives CASSDPRAPYSGNTIYF.

The chain links TRBV2 to TRBJ1-1, with 7 bases lining up with TRBD1. V was clipped by 8 bases and J by 4 bases; unmatched bases: 10. CDR1 and CDR2 from the germline V gene are SNHLY and FYNNEI. CDR3 length equals 14 residues. The DNA for the CDR3 is TGTGCCAGCGGCCGGACAGGTTTCTTCACTGAAGCTTTCTTT. This codes for CASGRTGFFTEAFF.

There are a few counts of this clone. CDR3 region: CASSPGQRSHGYTF. CDR3 DNA sequence: TGTGCCAGCAGCCCGGGACAGAGGTCGCATGGCTACACCTTC. V gene TRBV9 combines with J gene TRBJ1-2, with TRBD1 identical over 7 bases. The CDR3 sequence is 14 residues long. With V trimmed by 4 bases and J by 6 bases, 9 bases remained unmatched. CDR1 is SGDLS, CDR2 YYNGEE, per germline.

Worth noting for this clone: This sample also contains other DNA sequences that code for the same CDR3. This chain connects TRBV29-1 to TRBJ1-1, with no clear D. V was clipped by 3 bases and J by 0 bases, with 5 bases between them. The CDR3 runs to 12 residues. CDR1 SQVTM and CDR2 ANQGSEA come from the germline V gene. The CDR3 bases are TGCAGCGTTGAGCCAATGAACACTGAAGCTTTCTTT. This codes for CSVEPMNTEAFF.

This clone has a single count. The chain has TRBV30 and TRBJ2-5, with TRBD2 matching over 8 bases. Per germline, CDR1 GTSNPN and CDR2 SVGIG (reference sequence). The V and J ends lost 0 bases and 4 bases, in that order; junction bases with no gene match: 4. The CDR3 covers 14 residues. CDR3 DNA sequence: TGTGCCTGGAGTGTAACGGCGGGGGGAGAGACCCAGTACTTC. Amino acids: CAWSVTAGGETQYF.

The rearrangement uses TRBV20-1 and TRBJ2-1; D uncertain. This CDR3 has 11 amino acids. V dropped 3 bases and J dropped 8 bases, with 8 bases sitting between them. Germline V gene data show CDR1 as DFQATT and CDR2 as SNEGSKA (reference sequence). The CDR3 DNA is TGCAGTGCTAGTTTCAGGCATGAGCAGTTCTTC. Amino acids: CSASFRHEQFF.

The V gene is TRBV29-1, the J gene TRBJ2-2; no reliable D call. V lost 3 bases and J lost 6, with 8 bases in between. Germline assignment: CDR1 SQVTM and CDR2 ANQGSEA. This CDR3 is 12 amino acids long. CDR3 loop: CSVDPGPGELFF. The CDR3 bases are TGCAGCGTTGACCCCGGTCCCGGGGAGCTGTTTTTT.

This rearrangement joins TRBV15 to TRBJ1-5; D gene uncertain. Germline loops: CDR1 LNHNV, CDR2 YYDKDF (reference sequence). The CDR3 runs 13 residues. V was pared by 1 base and J by 4 bases, with 5 bases between. The CDR3 sequence is CATSRGVNQPQHF. CDR3 nucleotide sequence: TGTGCCACCAGCAGAGGGGTTAATCAGCCCCAGCATTTT.

The chain employs TRBV5-1 and TRBJ2-7, with 7 positions matching TRBD1. The CDR3 is 13 residues long. V lost 4 bases and J lost 5; bases outside the gene matches: 6. Germline V gene sequence: CDR1 SGHRS, CDR2 YFSETQ. The CDR3 DNA reads as TGCGCCAGCAGCACCGGGACAGTCCACGAGCAGTACTTC. Translation gives CASSTGTVHEQYF.

This clone appeared a few times. The chain is built from TRBV29-1 and TRBJ2-1; 9 positions agree with TRBD1. The CDR3 has 14 amino acids. The germline CDR1 and CDR2 sequences are SQVTM and ANQGSEA. V shed 4 bases and J 4 bases; nucleotides not matched to a gene: 5. The CDR3 sequence is CSVGDRVRYNEQFF. CDR3 bases: TGCAGCGTTGGGGACAGGGTCCGATACAATGAGCAGTTCTTC.

The V gene is TRBV7-6, the J gene TRBJ1-1; the match to TRBD1 covers 9 bases. The V and J ends lost 5 bases and 1 base, in that order; junction bases with no gene match: 2. Germline lookup yields CDR1 SGHVS and CDR2 FNYEAQ. CDR3 length equals 14 residues. CDR3 in DNA: TGTGCCAGCAGCCTGGACAGGGGGAACACTGAAGCTTTCTTT. Residues: CASSLDRGNTEAFF.